The 7 T cell receptor beta chains below were found in one sample sequenced in a study of regulatory T cells in long-lasting Graves disease. Assembly of TCR beta libraries relied on iRepertoire HTBI primers together with Arm-PCR of CDR3 regions. MiXCR was run by TCRdb on the multiplex PCR reads, yielding one entry per CDR3 protein. The sample has a few hundred thousand distinct CDR3 sequences; 10% to 15% are singletons. As for time point: newly diagnosed GD, antithyroid drugs for less than 3 months. Scientists built the TCR library using RNA that was extracted from PBMCs. The sample was also reused in another study, on T cells in Graves' hyperthyroidism and ophthalmopathy.

Specimen: peripheral blood mononuclear cells (PBMCs), collected at new diagnosis, from a patient treated with antithyroid drugs. All receptors come from a woman younger than 30 with Graves disease.

The chain has TRBV29-1 and TRBJ1-2, with 8 bases lining up with TRBD1. Trimming at V came to 8 bases and at J to 1 base, leaving 12 bases not matched to a gene. In germline, CDR1 is SQVTM, CDR2 ANQGSEA. This CDR3 contains 15 residues. As DNA, the CDR3 is TGCAGCTTCTGGACAGGGCGAGGTGATAACTATGGCTACACCTTC. Amino acids: CSFWTGRGDNYGYTF.

This clonotype was seen many times. J is TRBJ2-3 and V is TRBV10-2; 7 bases line up with TRBD1. The ends lost 6 bases at V and 8 bases at J; junction bases unmatched: 11. This CDR3 comprises 14 residues. Germline assignment: CDR1 WSHSY and CDR2 SAAADI. The CDR3 sequence is CASSPGQTTSTQYF. The CDR3 nucleotides read TGCGCCAGCAGCCCGGGACAGACGACATCTACGCAGTATTTT.

This clonotype was seen ten or more times. J is TRBJ1-1 and V is TRBV6-1, with D possibly TRBD1 on 6 matching bases. The CDR3 runs to 13 residues. CDR1 is MNHNS and CDR2 is SASEGT in the germline V gene. Trimming removed 5 bases from V and 3 bases from J, with 10 bases in between. For the CDR3, the DNA is TGTGCCAGCAGTAAAGGGGGATACACTGAAGCTTTCTTT. Translation gives CASSKGGYTEAFF.

This chain uses TRBV28 with TRBJ2-5; tentatively, D is TRBD2 (6 bases). V was pared by 1 base and J by 5 bases, with 11 bases between. The CDR3 consists of 14 residues. Germline V gives CDR1 MDHEN, CDR2 SYDVKM. The CDR3 region has the DNA TGTGCCAGCAGTTTATTGGGGGGTTTGGAGACCCAGTACTTC. It encodes CASSLLGGLETQYF.

This clonotype was seen many times. V and J are TRBV6-2 or TRBV6-3 and TRBJ1-1; a weak D match, TRBD1 (6 bases). V was shortened by 8 bases and J by 1 base, with 11 bases between the two germline ends. Germline V lookup: CDR1 MNHEY, CDR2 SVGEGT. CDR3 length: 13 residues. For the CDR3, the DNA is TGTGCCAGCCAAACGACAGGGAACACTGAAGCTTTCTTT. This sequence encodes CASQTTGNTEAFF.

This clonotype was found a few times. The chain couples TRBV9 to TRBJ2-1, with D possibly TRBD2 on 6 matching bases. Germline V gene sequence: CDR1 SGDLS, CDR2 YYNGEE. CDR3 length: 15 amino acids. Trimming took off 3 bases at V and 3 bases at J, with 13 bases between the two ends. The CDR3 protein is CASSEGLQFYNEQFF. The DNA of the CDR3 is TGTGCCAGCAGCGAGGGACTCCAATTCTACAATGAGCAGTTCTTC.

Comments on this clonotype: A clone one base away is much larger, so this may be a read error. The chain employs TRBV7-9 and TRBJ2-7, with no clear D. This CDR3 has 17 residues. Per germline, CDR1 SEHNR and CDR2 FQNEAQ (reference sequence). The CDR3, as DNA: TGTGCCGGCAGCTTTCAGTACGGGCGGAGAACCTCCTACGAGCAGTACTTC. This encodes CAGSFQYGRRTSYEQYF. Variable domain in full (rest from reference TRBV7-9 and TRBJ2-7): DTGVSQNPRHKITKRGQNVTFRCDPISEHNRLYWYRQTLGQGPEFLTYFQNEAQLEKSRLLSDRFSAERPKGSFSTLEIQRTEQGDSAMYLCAGSFQYGRRTSYEQYFGPGTRLTVT.